This T cell receptor (beta chain) originates from a study of blood T cell repertoires in COVID-19. About the research overall: Sources were T cells, B-cell-depleted T cells, or PBMCs; the material itself was cDNA or gDNA.

The authors' processing: Estimates of nucleated cell counts were drawn from the amplification of reference gene primers. Here immunoSEQ multiplex PCR was the method, and the copy in TCRdb shows in-frame clones only, minus some. V, J and clone size reflect that table, while D and trimming were determined from the DNA. The sample contains 200,000 to 250,000 clones, 82% of which appear only once. This clone showed up many times. It was during active infection that Seattle patients were enrolled and then longitudinally followed. Trimming removed 3 bases at V and 6 bases at J, with 15 bases between. The CDR3 runs to 14 residues. The V gene's germline CDR1 is LNHNV and CDR2 YYDKDF (reference sequence).

The sample taken for sequencing was peripheral blood. The J gene is TRBJ2-7, the V gene TRBV15; maybe TRBD2 (5 bases). This TCR derives from an elderly woman with COVID-19, enrolled during active disease. DNA for the CDR3: TGTGCCACCAGCAGGGGGTTACTAGACGCCGAGCAGTACTTC. Translated: CATSRGLLDAEQYF.